Below, 22 T cell receptor beta chains from the same sample are listed, as sequenced in a study of OX40 agonist ivuxolimab in advanced cancers. Measured with immunoSEQ multiplex PCR; TCRdb has only the in-frame clones, and not every one. The sample lists about 12,000 clones, about 80% occurring once. Sequencing used CD4+ or CD8+ T cells sorted from blood, obtained in a trial of the OX40 agonist ivuxolimab. All receptors come from an adult with an advanced solid tumor such as melanoma, head and neck, liver or kidney cancer.

The CDR3 is CASSFRGGGTEAFF. The CDR3 bases are TGTGCCAGCAGCTTCAGGGGCGGAGGCACTGAAGCTTTCTTT. The chain joins TRBV5-4 to TRBJ1-1, with a possible D match to TRBD1 (6 bases). The germline V and J ends were trimmed by 2 bases and 4 bases, with 12 bases remaining between them. The germline gives CDR1 SGHNT, CDR2 YYREEE (reference sequence). This CDR3 contains 14 residues. The whole variable domain, filled in from reference TRBV5-4 and TRBJ1-1, reads ETGVTQSPTHLIKTRGQQVTLRCSSQSGHNTVSWYQQALGQGPQFIFQYYREEENGRGNFPPRFSGLQFPNYSSELNVNALELDDSALYLCASSFRGGGTEAFFGQGTRLTVV.

The chain couples TRBV5-6 to TRBJ1-2; 9 bases match TRBD1. Losses at the gene ends were 3 bases for V and 4 bases for J; bases not matched to a gene: 13. There are 17 residues in the CDR3. Per the germline V gene, CDR1 is SGHDT and CDR2 is YYEEEE. CDR3 sequence: CASSSTRGQGRSYGYTF. The CDR3 DNA is TGTGCCAGCAGCTCCACTAGGGGACAGGGAAGGAGCTATGGCTACACCTTC.

The V and J genes are TRBV10-3 and TRBJ2-5; 7 bases match TRBD1. Germline CDR1 reads ENHRY; CDR2 reads SYGVKD. This CDR3 is built from 16 residues. V lost 2 bases and J lost 5; bases outside the gene matches: 11. CDR3 DNA sequence: TGTGCCATCAGTGAGGAACGGGGACAGATAGAGGAGACCCAGTACTTC. Protein sequence: CAISEERGQIEETQYF.

This chain links TRBV7-9 with TRBJ2-5; possibly TRBD1 for D (5 bases). In germline, CDR1 is SEHNR, CDR2 FQNEAQ (reference sequence). The CDR3 runs to 14 residues. Trimming pared 1 base from V and 2 bases from J, leaving 8 bases between. The chain's CDR3 is CASSLVQGQETQYF. CDR3 nucleotides: TGTGCCAGCAGCTTAGTTCAGGGACAAGAGACCCAGTACTTC.

This chain links TRBV7-8 with TRBJ2-2; 8 bases fit TRBD1. V gave up 1 base and J gave up 7 bases; unmatched junction bases: 2. Germline assignment: CDR1 SGHVS and CDR2 FQNEAQ. The CDR3 runs to 14 residues. The chain's CDR3 is CASSLGTGIGELFF. Here the CDR3 DNA reads TGTGCCAGCAGCTTAGGGACAGGGATCGGGGAGCTGTTTTTT.

The gene calls are TRBV11-2 and TRBJ1-5; D unresolved. V lost 0 bases and J 1 base, leaving 10 bases between the germline ends. Germline CDR1 reads SGHAT; CDR2 reads FQNNGV. The CDR3 is 16 amino acids. The CDR3 DNA sequence: TGTGCCAGCAGCTTAGATTTAGGGCGCAGCAATCAGCCCCAGCATTTT. Its protein product is CASSLDLGRSNQPQHF.

J is TRBJ1-2 and V is TRBV28; D unclear. CDR1 MDHEN and CDR2 SYDVKM come from the germline V gene. The CDR3 contains 14 residues. Trimming cost V 2 bases and J 3 bases, with 10 bases left between them. CDR3 in DNA: TGTGCCAGCAGTTTAGCAGAAGGATACTATGGCTACACCTTC. Its translation is CASSLAEGYYGYTF.

The table lists this clone with a count of one. In DNA, the CDR3 is TGTGCCATCAGTTTCGACCACAATGAGCAGTTCTTC. It is translated as CAISFDHNEQFF. The chain is built from TRBV10-3 and TRBJ2-1; D not certain. This CDR3 is built from 12 residues. The V gene's germline CDR1 is ENHRY and CDR2 SYGVKD. Trimming shortened V by 5 bases and J by 5 bases, and 7 bases separated the two germline ends.

The chain combines TRBV6-4 with TRBJ1-1; unclear D gene. V was cut by 0 bases and J by 1 base, with 9 bases left in between. Looked up from germline, CDR1 is MRHNA and CDR2 is SNTAGT. This CDR3 is 15 amino acids long. DNA for the CDR3: TGTGCCAGCAGTGACTCGCGACTAGAGAACACTGAAGCTTTCTTT. This gives the protein CASSDSRLENTEAFF.

V gene TRBV29-1 combines with J gene TRBJ2-5; TRBD2 aligns across 7 bases. V shed 4 bases, J shed 1 base, and the junction held 6 bases outside the gene matches. The CDR3 sequence is 14 residues long. CDR1 is SQVTM, CDR2 ANQGSEA, per germline. This CDR3 is CSVVGAGLQETQYF. The CDR3 bases are TGCAGCGTTGTAGGAGCGGGACTCCAAGAGACCCAGTACTTC.

In this sample, this clone turned up once. V and J are TRBV5-1 and TRBJ1-6, with D possibly matching TRBD1 (5 bases). The CDR3 is 17 residues long. Germline V CDR1 and CDR2: SGHRS, YFSETQ. V was pared by 3 bases and J by 0 bases, with 13 bases between. CDR3 protein: CASSSTGPNSYNSPLHF. The CDR3 coding sequence is TGCGCCAGCAGCTCTACAGGACCTAACTCCTATAATTCACCCCTCCACTTT.

The rearrangement joins TRBV27 to TRBJ2-1; 7 nucleotides line up with TRBD2. Germline lookup yields CDR1 MNHEY and CDR2 SMNVEV (reference sequence). Unmatched junction bases numbered 17, after V lost 0 bases and J lost 9 bases. The CDR3 length is 18 residues. CDR3 residues: CASSLSFTAWTSGSEQFF. The CDR3, as DNA: TGTGCCAGCAGTTTATCGTTCACAGCTTGGACTAGTGGCTCTGAGCAGTTCTTC.

V is TRBV5-8 and J is TRBJ2-7, with 8 bases fitting TRBD2. This CDR3 has 14 amino acids. Germline CDR1 reads SGHTS; CDR2 reads YDEGEE. With 0 bases clipped from V and 4 bases from J, the junction kept 3 bases outside the gene matches. CDR3 region: CASSLASGSYEQYF. The CDR3 DNA follows: TGTGCCAGCAGCTTGGCAAGCGGGAGTTACGAGCAGTACTTC.

The table lists this clone with a count of one. This chain joins TRBV2 and TRBJ2-3; D might be TRBD1 (5 bases). Germline V lookup: CDR1 SNHLY, CDR2 FYNNEI. The CDR3 sequence is 15 residues long. Trimming took 7 bases from V and 4 from J, leaving 18 bases between them. CDR3 protein: CASTQGQKLPDTQYF. In DNA, the CDR3 is TGTGCCAGCACCCAGGGCCAGAAGTTACCAGATACGCAGTATTTT. Full variable domain (missing parts from reference TRBV2 and TRBJ2-3): EPEVTQTPSHQVTQMGQEVILRCVPISNHLYFYWYRQILGQKVEFLVSFYNNEISEKSEIFDDQFSVERPDGSNFTLKIRSTKLEDSAMYFCASTQGQKLPDTQYFGPGTRLTVL.

This clone has a handful of counts. This chain connects TRBV6-1 to TRBJ2-7, with 8 bases identical to TRBD2. With V trimmed by 1 base and J by 1 base, 3 bases remained unmatched. Germline loops: CDR1 MNHNS, CDR2 SASEGT. CDR3 length: 15 residues. The CDR3 sequence: CASSEEVAGSYEQYF. Written as DNA, the CDR3 is TGTGCCAGCAGTGAAGAAGTAGCGGGATCCTACGAGCAGTACTTC.

By sample fraction, this clone is medium-sized. The chain couples TRBV6-4 to TRBJ2-1; 14 nucleotides align to TRBD2. Germline V lookup: CDR1 MRHNA, CDR2 SNTAGT. The CDR3 is 16 residues long. J was trimmed by 8 bases and V by 2 bases; bases with no gene match: 5. CDR3 DNA sequence: TGTGCCAGCAGTGACGGACTAGCGGGAGGTAGGGATGAGCAGTTCTTC. Its translation is CASSDGLAGGRDEQFF.

The chain links TRBV5-1 to TRBJ1-1; no definite D call. Trimming removed 0 bases at V and 3 bases at J, with 9 bases between. The CDR3 is 14 residues long. The germline V gene encodes CDR1 SGHRS and CDR2 YFSETQ. CDR3 in DNA: TGCGCCAGCAGCTTGGAAGGGATTCACACTGAAGCTTTCTTT. The encoded protein is CASSLEGIHTEAFF.

The chain carries TRBV10-1 and TRBJ2-1, with D tentatively TRBD1 (6 bases). The germline V gene encodes CDR1 WNHNN and CDR2 SYGVQD (reference sequence). V lost 8 bases and J 4 bases, leaving 12 bases between the germline ends. The CDR3 sequence is 13 residues long. CDR3 amino acids: CASGNREYNEQFF. In DNA, the CDR3 is TGCGCCAGCGGAAACAGGGAGTACAATGAGCAGTTCTTC.

J is TRBJ1-4 and V is TRBV30; unclear D gene. CDR1 and CDR2 from the germline V gene are GTSNPN and SVGIG (reference sequence). The CDR3 consists of 12 residues. V was trimmed by 2 bases and J by 4 bases, leaving 5 bases between them. CDR3 bases: TGTGCCTGGAGTAGCGGTAATGAAAAACTGTTTTTT. It encodes CAWSSGNEKLFF.

V gene TRBV11-1 combines with J gene TRBJ2-7, with D unclear. Germline CDR1 is SGHAT and CDR2 is FQDESV (reference sequence). This CDR3 has 12 residues. The ends were cut back, 2 bases at V and 4 bases at J, with 6 bases in the middle. CDR3 in amino acids: CASSLSSYEQYF. CDR3 DNA: TGTGCCAGCAGCTTATCTTCTTACGAGCAGTACTTC.

The genes are TRBV14 and TRBJ2-1; possible D gene TRBD2, 6 bases. This CDR3 spans 16 amino acids. The ends were cut back, 1 base at V and 0 bases at J, with 10 bases in the middle. Germline loops: CDR1 SGHDN, CDR2 FVKESK. CDR3 nucleotides: TGTGCCAGCAGCCAAGGGGCGGGACGCTCCTACAATGAGCAGTTCTTC. The encoded protein is CASSQGAGRSYNEQFF. Using reference TRBV14 and TRBJ2-1 for the parts outside the CDR3, the full variable domain is EAGVTQFPSHSVIEKGQTVTLRCDPISGHDNLYWYRRVMGKEIKFLLHFVKESKQDESGMPNNRFLAERTGGTYSTLKVQPAELEDSGVYFCASSQGAGRSYNEQFFGPGTRLTVL.

J is TRBJ2-5 and V is TRBV27; TRBD1 agrees at 7 bases. From germline, CDR1 is MNHEY and CDR2 SMNVEV (reference sequence). V gave up 0 bases and J gave up 3 bases; unmatched junction bases: 28. The CDR3 is made up of 23 amino acids. The CDR3 region has the DNA TGTGCCAGCAGTTTATCGGGTCCGGGGACAGCTTACGTCGGGTACTCCAGAGAAGAGACCCAGTACTTC. Protein: CASSLSGPGTAYVGYSREETQYF.